This TCR beta chain stems from a study of identical twins. General study points: Donors were not followed over many years; analysis was cross-sectional. In cord blood, abundant beta clonotypes had fewer insertions; memory showed no trend.

This clonotype occurred many times. Its target is not known. The length of the CDR3 is 13 residues. V was pared by 3 bases and J by 11 bases, with 11 bases between. Germline CDR1 SNHLY, CDR2 FYNNEI. Unique molecular identifiers were present on cDNA, and template switching added a universal primer site. TCRdb processed the 5' RACE reads anew with MiXCR; each CDR3 protein has one entry. The table includes approximately 600,000 distinct CDR3 sequences, roughly 9.5% detected once. In every case, the donor was a healthy Caucasian. This sample was shared with a second study, whose subject was yellow fever vaccine responses in identical twins.

The chain employs TRBV2 and TRBJ1-6; tentative D call: TRBD1 (6 bases). The source of this sequence is a woman under 30 in good health. Sample: PBMCs. The CDR3 coding sequence is TGTGCCAGCAGTGACCACAGGGCTACACCCCTCCACTTT. Translated: CASSDHRATPLHF.